This TCR beta chain is drawn from a study of molecular identifiers for immune sequencing clone quantification. From germline, CDR1 is DFQATT and CDR2 SNEGSKA (reference sequence). The CDR3 spans 11 residues. V was pared by 4 bases and J by 8 bases, with 11 bases between. TCRdb re-derived calls from the PCR reads in MiXCR, one entry per CDR3 protein. The sample has more than 450,000 distinct CDR3 sequences, about 22% seen once; the top ten hold around 0.84%. A CD8+CD4-CCR7+CD45RA+ gate was used to sort naive CD8 T cells. With regard to this clonotype: A much larger clonotype is one base distant, so this may be a read error.

This receptor was taken from a human donor in good health. Some libraries in this study had Jurkat cell RNA spiked in. The chain joins TRBV20-1 to TRBJ1-1, with D possibly TRBD1 on 6 matching bases. The sequencing sample was made of naive CD8+ T cells from blood, with Jurkat cell RNA spiked in. As for subset: FACS-sorted CD8+CD4-CCR7+CD45RA+ naive T cells. CDR3 region: CSAIARGEAFF. The CDR3 bases are TGCAGTGCTATTGCCAGGGGCGAAGCTTTCTTT.